This T cell receptor beta chain was identified in a study of neurological immune-mediated disorders. Losses at the gene ends were 0 bases for V and 4 bases for J; bases not matched to a gene: 5. There are 16 residues in the CDR3. The V gene's germline CDR1 is SGHAT and CDR2 FQNNGV. Time point meaning: longitudinal time-point 3. TCRdb itself ran the 5' RACE reads through MiXCR, one entry per CDR3 protein. The data hold around 97,000 distinct CDR3 sequences, with 10% to 12% observed a single time. The sample was PBMCs. The chain joins TRBV11-2 to TRBJ2-2, with 7 nucleotides matching TRBD2. The sequence was obtained from a female donor with HTLV-1-associated myelopathy (HAM/TSP). The CDR3 coding sequence is TGTGCCAGCAGCTTAGAAACGGGCGGGGGCACCGGGGAGCTGTTTTTT. This gives the protein CASSLETGGGTGELFF.